These T cell receptor beta chains were read from a single sample in a study of T cell responses to AZD1222 COVID-19 vaccine. Some clones are missing from TCRdb's copy, which holds only in-frame ones; the method was immunoSEQ multiplex PCR. This sample carries about 100,000 clones, roughly 84% of them seen once, and the ten largest clones take more than 1.2%. Sequences were derived from peripheral blood, sampled on day 0 of AZD1222 vaccination. Receptor source: an adult in good health. The CDR3 runs from the conserved cysteine through the conserved F or W. The order of the fields is J gene, V gene, D gene, clone size, CDR3 protein, CDR3 DNA. A D gene is named only where the DNA matches it firmly. The size field is filled for only some rows; it gives once, few, many or a size class.

j_gene: TRBJ2-3
v_gene: TRBV9
d_gene: NA
abundance: NA
CDR3aa: CASSTTFPDTQYF
CDR3nt: TGTGCCAGCAGCACTACATTCCCAGATACGCAGTATTTT

j_gene: TRBJ1-5
v_gene: TRBV30
d_gene: NA
abundance: NA
CDR3aa: CAWSDVLNQPQHF
CDR3nt: TGTGCCTGGAGTGACGTCCTAAATCAGCCCCAGCATTTT

j_gene: TRBJ2-3
v_gene: TRBV18
d_gene: TRBD2
abundance: NA
CDR3aa: CASSPGTSGTDTQYF
CDR3nt: TGTGCCAGCTCACCCGGGACTAGCGGCACAGATACGCAGTATTTT

j_gene: TRBJ2-5
v_gene: TRBV27
d_gene: NA
abundance: NA
CDR3aa: CASSASGEQETQYF
CDR3nt: TGTGCCAGCAGTGCCTCGGGGGAACAAGAGACCCAGTACTTC

j_gene: TRBJ2-7
v_gene: TRBV29-1
d_gene: NA
abundance: once
CDR3aa: CSVEQDTHEQYF
CDR3nt: TGCAGCGTTGAGCAGGACACCCACGAGCAGTACTTC

j_gene: TRBJ2-2
v_gene: TRBV7-2
d_gene: NA
abundance: NA
CDR3aa: CASSQDNWYTGELFF
CDR3nt: TGTGCCAGCAGCCAGGATAACTGGTACACCGGGGAGCTGTTTTTT

j_gene: TRBJ2-1
v_gene: TRBV28
d_gene: TRBD1
abundance: NA
CDR3aa: CASGGPGQVHNEQFF
CDR3nt: TGTGCCAGTGGGGGTCCCGGACAGGTCCACAATGAGCAGTTCTTC

j_gene: TRBJ2-7
v_gene: TRBV29-1
d_gene: NA
abundance: NA
CDR3aa: CSVETPWGDSYEQYF
CDR3nt: TGCAGCGTTGAAACGCCTTGGGGGGACTCCTACGAGCAGTACTTC

j_gene: TRBJ1-1
v_gene: TRBV29-1
d_gene: NA
abundance: NA
CDR3aa: CSVKQRFMNTEAFF
CDR3nt: TGCAGCGTTAAACAACGATTCATGAACACTGAAGCTTTCTTT

j_gene: TRBJ1-6
v_gene: TRBV7-2
d_gene: NA
abundance: NA
CDR3aa: CASSLLEGGDNSPLHF
CDR3nt: TGTGCCAGCAGCTTATTAGAGGGGGGAGATAATTCACCCCTCCACTTT

j_gene: TRBJ1-1
v_gene: TRBV24-1
d_gene: NA
abundance: NA
CDR3aa: CATSALGSTEAFF
CDR3nt: TGTGCCACCAGTGCCCTGGGGAGCACTGAAGCTTTCTTT

j_gene: TRBJ2-7
v_gene: TRBV2
d_gene: TRBD2
abundance: NA
CDR3aa: CASSEGLADSSYEQYF
CDR3nt: TGTGCCAGCAGTGAAGGACTAGCGGACAGCTCCTACGAGCAGTACTTC

j_gene: TRBJ2-1
v_gene: TRBV28
d_gene: TRBD2
abundance: NA
CDR3aa: CATVHSSGRGIGSYNEQFF
CDR3nt: TGTGCCACCGTTCATAGTAGCGGGAGGGGTATTGGCTCCTACAATGAGCAGTTCTTC

j_gene: TRBJ2-5
v_gene: TRBV11-2
d_gene: TRBD2
abundance: NA
CDR3aa: CASSRRYGTTGWEETQYF
CDR3nt: TGTGCCAGCAGCCGGAGGTACGGGACTACCGGTTGGGAAGAGACCCAGTACTTC

j_gene: TRBJ2-1
v_gene: TRBV7-2
d_gene: TRBD1
abundance: few
CDR3aa: CASRGGQGARNEQFF
CDR3nt: TGTGCCAGCAGAGGGGGGCAGGGGGCGCGTAATGAGCAGTTCTTC

j_gene: TRBJ2-7
v_gene: TRBV4-2
d_gene: NA
abundance: NA
CDR3aa: CASSPRSKDTAYEQYF
CDR3nt: TGTGCCAGCAGCCCCAGGTCTAAGGACACAGCATACGAGCAGTACTTC

j_gene: TRBJ2-1
v_gene: TRBV29-1
d_gene: NA
abundance: NA
CDR3aa: CSVEDGSLQFF
CDR3nt: TGCAGCGTTGAAGATGGGTCCCTGCAGTTCTTC

j_gene: TRBJ2-7
v_gene: TRBV6-2/TRBV6-3
d_gene: NA
abundance: NA
CDR3aa: CASSLGGSSYEQYF
CDR3nt: TGTGCCAGCAGTTTAGGGGGGAGCTCCTACGAGCAGTACTTC

j_gene: TRBJ2-3
v_gene: TRBV29-1
d_gene: NA
abundance: NA
CDR3aa: CSVELSSTDTQYF
CDR3nt: TGCAGCGTTGAACTAAGTAGCACAGATACGCAGTATTTT

j_gene: TRBJ2-7
v_gene: TRBV28
d_gene: NA
abundance: NA
CDR3aa: CASSLGRTARQYF
CDR3nt: TGTGCCAGCAGTTTAGGGAGGACAGCTAGGCAGTACTTC

j_gene: TRBJ1-1
v_gene: TRBV11-1
d_gene: TRBD1
abundance: NA
CDR3aa: CASSSDRVSTEAFF
CDR3nt: TGTGCCAGCAGCTCGGACAGGGTGTCGACTGAAGCTTTCTTT

j_gene: TRBJ2-5
v_gene: TRBV28
d_gene: NA
abundance: few
CDR3aa: CASSQDWMGQETQYF
CDR3nt: TGTGCCAGCAGCCAGGACTGGATGGGCCAAGAGACCCAGTACTTC

j_gene: TRBJ2-1
v_gene: TRBV4-1
d_gene: NA
abundance: NA
CDR3aa: CASSQGLARYNEQFF
CDR3nt: TGCGCCAGCAGCCAAGGTCTAGCTCGGTACAATGAGCAGTTCTTC

j_gene: TRBJ1-2
v_gene: TRBV6-5
d_gene: NA
abundance: NA
CDR3aa: CASSYRPTTGIYGYTF
CDR3nt: TGTGCCAGCAGTTACCGACCGACGACAGGAATCTATGGCTACACCTTC

j_gene: TRBJ1-6
v_gene: TRBV5-1
d_gene: NA
abundance: once
CDR3aa: CASSLVQGSGSPLHF
CDR3nt: TGCGCCAGCAGCTTGGTTCAGGGGTCGGGATCACCCCTCCACTTT

j_gene: TRBJ2-7
v_gene: TRBV5-8
d_gene: NA
abundance: NA
CDR3aa: CASSFGENEQYF
CDR3nt: TGTGCCAGCAGCTTCGGCGAAAACGAGCAGTACTTC

j_gene: TRBJ1-3
v_gene: TRBV6-1
d_gene: NA
abundance: NA
CDR3aa: CASSEAAHSGNTIYF
CDR3nt: TGTGCCAGCAGTGAGGCAGCTCACTCTGGAAACACCATATATTTT

j_gene: TRBJ2-3
v_gene: TRBV7-9
d_gene: NA
abundance: NA
CDR3aa: CASSSRTGGTDTQYF
CDR3nt: TGTGCCAGCAGCTCACGGACGGGTGGCACAGATACGCAGTATTTT